The 13 T cell receptor beta chains presented below share a single source sample, sequenced in a study of T-cell memory formation after mild COVID-19 (dated by TCRdb to the early 2020s). Libraries were constructed by 5' RACE. TCRdb records Illumina NovaSeq 6000 as the sequencer. TCRdb handled the public reads itself, with Q25 trimming in fastp and clone calling in MiXCR, and kept productive beta chains. When rows share a CDR3 protein, they turn into one entry using the most common DNA and genes. This sample lists around 370,000 distinct CDR3 sequences; more than 20% were detected once. Approximately 13% of the sample lies in the top ten. Sequenced sample: PBMCs or a T cell subset sorted from them (not recorded which). The receptor set was obtained from an adult woman who had mild COVID-19 (a few samples of this study predate the infection). The sample titles of this study are shuffled in the database, so cell type and time point are left out; the donor was told from shared clones.

This clonotype turned up a few times. This chain connects TRBV9 to TRBJ2-2; the D is unclear. The germline V gene has CDR1 SGDLS and CDR2 YYNGEE. V was pared by 4 bases and J by 4 bases, with 14 bases between. The CDR3 has 15 residues. Here the CDR3 DNA reads TGTGCCAGCAGCCCACCAGGTGAAGGCACCGGGGAGCTGTTTTTT. Translation gives CASSPPGEGTGELFF.

This clonotype has more than one count but fewer than ten. The CDR3 DNA is TGTGCCAGCAGCAAGGGAGGGGTGGGCGAGCAGTACTTC. Its protein is CASSKGGVGEQYF. This sequence joins TRBV7-6 and TRBJ2-7; 7 bases agree with TRBD2. CDR3 length: 13 residues. Germline V gives CDR1 SGHVS, CDR2 FNYEAQ. Trimming cost V 5 bases and J 6 bases; bases outside gene matches: 7. Full variable domain (missing parts from reference TRBV7-6 and TRBJ2-7): GAGVSQSPRYKVTKRGQDVALRCDPISGHVSLYWYRQALGQGPEFLTYFNYEAQQDKSGLPNDRFSAERPEGSISTLTIQRTEQRDSAMYRCASSKGGVGEQYFGPGTRLTVT.

This clonotype was counted a few times. The chain uses TRBV7-2 and TRBJ2-5; possibly TRBD1 or TRBD2 for D (5 bases each). The CDR3 is 14 amino acids. Germline values: CDR1 SGHTA, CDR2 FQGNSA. The V end lost 1 base, the J end lost 5 bases, and 11 bases lay between the germline ends. The CDR3 DNA sequence: TGTGCCAGCAGCTTAGGTGGGGGATCGGAGACCCAGTACTTC. Amino acids: CASSLGGGSETQYF.

This clonotype was found a few times. This chain joins TRBV7-8 and TRBJ2-4; the D call may be TRBD1 or TRBD2 (7 bases each). V was cut by 6 bases and J by 0 bases, with 27 bases left in between. This CDR3 is 20 amino acids long. Germline CDR1 and CDR2: SGHVS and FQNEAQ. As DNA, the CDR3 is TGTGCCAGCAGAGAAGGGAGGGCAGGGGGACCGACCAGAGCCAAAAACATTCAGTACTTC. This sequence encodes CASREGRAGGPTRAKNIQYF. The complete variable domain, with remaining parts taken from reference TRBV7-8 and TRBJ2-4, reads GAGVSQSPRYKVAKRGQDVALRCDPISGHVSLFWYQQALGQGPEFLTYFQNEAQLDKSGLPSDRFFAERPEGSVSTLKIQRTQQEDSAVYLCASREGRAGGPTRAKNIQYFGAGTRLSVL.

This clonotype has just a few counts. This chain links TRBV29-1 with TRBJ2-7; D unclear. In germline, CDR1 is SQVTM, CDR2 ANQGSEA. This CDR3 is 10 amino acids long. V lost 6 bases and J lost 3, with 6 bases in between. The DNA for the CDR3 is TGCAGCGTGTACATCTACGAGCAGTACTTC. It is translated as CSVYIYEQYF.

This chain connects TRBV7-9 to TRBJ2-1, with TRBD1 matching 7 bases. This CDR3 contains 15 residues. Germline values: CDR1 SEHNR, CDR2 FQNEAQ (reference sequence). V was pared by 6 bases and J by 3 bases, with 8 bases of the junction left unmatched. The CDR3 coding sequence is TGTGCCAGCAGTCCAATCGGACAGGACTACAATGAGCAGTTCTTC. Protein: CASSPIGQDYNEQFF. Full variable domain (remainder filled in from reference TRBV7-9 and TRBJ2-1): DTGVSQNPRHKITKRGQNVTFRCDPISEHNRLYWYRQTLGQGPEFLTYFQNEAQLEKSRLLSDRFSAERPKGSFSTLEIQRTEQGDSAMYLCASSPIGQDYNEQFFGPGTRLTVL.

This clonotype was observed a handful of times. In nucleotides, the CDR3 is TGTGCCAGCAGCTCGCCCGGACTAGCGGCTAACAATGAGCAGTTCTTC. Translation: CASSSPGLAANNEQFF. The rearrangement uses TRBV5-4 and TRBJ2-1; TRBD2 aligns across 10 bases. This CDR3 has 16 residues. The germline CDR1 and CDR2 sequences are SGHNT and YYREEE (reference sequence). Losses at the gene ends were 3 bases for V and 5 bases for J; bases not matched to a gene: 8.

The chain has TRBV12-3 or TRBV12-4 and TRBJ2-2; 9 nucleotides agree with TRBD2. This CDR3 comprises 15 residues. With 3 bases clipped from V and 4 bases from J, the junction kept 3 bases outside the gene matches. The CDR3 DNA reads as TGTGCCAGCAGTTTTGGCGGGGGGGGCACCGGGGAGCTGTTTTTT. This encodes CASSFGGGGTGELFF.

The table lists this clonotype with many counts. The rearrangement joins TRBV7-2 to TRBJ2-3; D gene unclear. With 1 base removed from V and 4 bases from J, the gap between germline ends came to 6 bases. The CDR3 covers 13 residues. Germline V gene sequence: CDR1 SGHTA, CDR2 FQGNSA. This CDR3 reads CASSLVSADTQYF. The CDR3 DNA is TGTGCCAGCAGCTTAGTTTCGGCAGATACGCAGTATTTT.

The rearrangement links TRBV19 to TRBJ2-1, with 8 nucleotides matching TRBD2. V shed 10 bases, J shed 6 bases, and the junction held 11 bases outside the gene matches. This CDR3 contains 14 residues. The germline CDR1 and CDR2 sequences are LNHDA and SQIVND (reference sequence). The CDR3 is CATQGTGGLNEQFF. The CDR3 DNA sequence: TGTGCCACCCAAGGGACGGGGGGGCTCAATGAGCAGTTCTTC.

The chain employs TRBV7-6 and TRBJ2-1; TRBD2 matches 9 bases. The CDR3 is 16 residues long. Trimming cost V 1 base and J 7 bases; bases outside gene matches: 8. The germline gives CDR1 SGHVS, CDR2 FNYEAQ. DNA for the CDR3: TGTGCCAGCAGCTTAGGGGTAGGACTAGCGACGAATGAGCAGTTCTTC. Amino acids: CASSLGVGLATNEQFF.

The gene calls are TRBV5-1 and TRBJ1-6; the D is unclear. V was pared by 1 base and J by 9 bases, with 8 bases between. The CDR3 has 13 residues. Per germline, CDR1 SGHRS and CDR2 YFSETQ. CDR3 amino acids: CASSLNLGSPLHF. Here the CDR3 DNA reads TGCGCCAGCAGCTTGAATCTTGGTTCACCCCTCCACTTT.

The chain couples TRBV24-1 to TRBJ1-2; 8 positions match TRBD1. Germline values: CDR1 KGHDR, CDR2 SFDVKD. J was trimmed by 1 base and V by 3 bases; bases with no gene match: 3. CDR3 size: 15 residues. Written as DNA, the CDR3 is TGTGCCACCAGTGATCCACAGGGGGGTAACTATGGCTACACCTTC. Translated, it gives CATSDPQGGNYGYTF.